This T cell receptor beta chain was retrieved from a study of T cell repertoires in cytomegalovirus infection. Background on the study: In the study, CMV epitopes included recently identified HLA-C-restricted and well-studied HLA-B-restricted ones. Matching HLA type and CMV infection were both indicated by public TCR beta signatures.

General study results and limits: HLA-C-restricted CMV clonotypes gave the most frequent clonotype in two of eight donors. Totalled public TCR beta family frequency picked out people who carried CMV plus the relevant HLA.

This CDR3 is 17 amino acids long. V dropped 2 bases and J dropped 9; count of bases not matched to a gene: 10. Germline V gene data show CDR1 as MNHEY and CDR2 as SMNVEV (reference sequence). TCRdb re-derived calls from the reads in MiXCR, one entry per CDR3 protein. The profile shows a few hundred thousand distinct CDR3 sequences, 33% of them singletons. With regard to this clonotype: Its matching antigen is unknown.

This chain links TRBV27 with TRBJ2-1; 13 positions agree with TRBD2. This material consisted of cultured PBMCs, taken from culture after CMV antigen stimulation. This TCR was sampled from a human donor in good health (CMV status not recorded). Some clones in this sample may be carry-over from other donors' samples. The CDR3 sequence: CASSLRGLAGVESEQFF. In DNA form, the CDR3 reads TGTGCCAGCAGTTTACGCGGACTAGCGGGAGTGGAGAGTGAGCAGTTCTTC.